The 28 T cell receptor beta chains listed next were all sequenced from one sample in a study of response to subunit inactivated influenza vaccine. TCRdb processed the RT-PCR reads anew with MiXCR; each CDR3 protein has one entry. The data show around 530,000 distinct CDR3 sequences, more than 15% seen once. The sample in question was CD4+ T cells sorted from PBMCs, obtained around 25 months after vaccination. These receptors all come from a man aged 50-75 years who received an inactivated influenza vaccine.

There are many counts of this clonotype. This chain links TRBV6-1 with TRBJ2-1; unclear D gene. Germline CDR1 is MNHNS and CDR2 is SASEGT. This CDR3 has 14 amino acids. Trimming shortened V by 6 bases and J by 3 bases, and 12 bases separated the two germline ends. DNA for the CDR3: TGTGCCAGCAGCCGGACCGCTCACTACAATGAGCAGTTCTTC. Encoded protein: CASSRTAHYNEQFF.

The chain carries TRBV7-2 and TRBJ2-4, with TRBD2 as a possible D gene (6 bases). The CDR3 length is 16 residues. Trimming took off 5 bases at V and 5 bases at J, with 19 bases between the two ends. Germline CDR1 is SGHTA and CDR2 is FQGNSA. Here the CDR3 reads CASSPGGVGNQNIQYF. The CDR3 DNA is TGTGCCAGCAGCCCCGGCGGGGTGGGGAACCAAAACATTCAGTACTTC.

With regard to this clonotype: A much larger clone lies a single base off, so this may be a read error. The rearrangement uses TRBV12-3 or TRBV12-4 and TRBJ2-4; 9 nucleotides align to TRBD1. The CDR3 totals 14 residues. Trimming cost V 3 bases and J 7 bases; bases outside gene matches: 4. Written as DNA, the CDR3 is TGTGCCAGCAGTTTCGGGACAGGGAGTAACATTCAGTACTTC. Amino acid sequence: CASSFGTGSNIQYF.

The J gene is TRBJ2-2, the V gene TRBV5-1, with a weak D call TRBD2 (6 bases). This CDR3 is 16 amino acids long. Germline loops: CDR1 SGHRS, CDR2 YFSETQ. The germline V and J ends were trimmed by 0 bases and 1 base, with 10 bases remaining between them. Here the CDR3 DNA reads TGCGCCAGCAGCTTGGCTGTAGCGGTGAACACCGGGGAGCTGTTTTTT. Translated, it gives CASSLAVAVNTGELFF.

The table lists this clonotype with a few counts. The chain combines TRBV6-1 with TRBJ1-6; D uncertain. This CDR3 comprises 13 residues. CDR1 MNHNS and CDR2 SASEGT come from the germline V gene. The V end lost 9 bases, the J end lost 6 bases, and 12 bases lay between the germline ends. The CDR3 spells CASKTSVNSPLHF. In DNA form, the CDR3 reads TGTGCCAGTAAGACTAGTGTTAATTCACCCCTCCACTTT.

J is TRBJ2-5 and V is TRBV3-1; no clear D. The CDR3 totals 14 residues. The germline CDR1 and CDR2 sequences are LGHDT and YNNKEL (reference sequence). The V end was cut by 3 bases, the J end by 4 bases, with 12 bases between. CDR3 coding DNA: TGTGCCAGCAGCCAGATAGGGAAAGGAGAGACCCAGTACTTC. This sequence encodes CASSQIGKGETQYF.

J is TRBJ2-1 and V is TRBV18, with 9 bases lining up with TRBD2. This CDR3 has 15 residues. Per germline, CDR1 KGHSH and CDR2 LQKENI. Trimming cost V 6 bases and J 5 bases; bases outside gene matches: 8. As DNA, the CDR3 is TGTGCCAGCTCTCCAATAGCGGGGGACGACAATGAGCAGTTCTTC. Amino acid sequence: CASSPIAGDDNEQFF.

This clonotype was detected only a few times. The chain is built from TRBV29-1 and TRBJ2-3; no firm D call. This CDR3 region has 13 residues. With 7 bases removed from V and 0 bases from J, the gap between germline ends came to 11 bases. Germline CDR1 SQVTM, CDR2 ANQGSEA. CDR3 in amino acids: CSADGSSTDTQYF. The DNA for the CDR3 is TGCAGCGCCGACGGATCTAGCACAGATACGCAGTATTTT.

This chain uses TRBV6-2 or TRBV6-3 with TRBJ1-5, with 9 bases matching TRBD1. Per germline, CDR1 MNHEY and CDR2 SVGEGT. The V and J ends lost 6 bases and 6 bases, in that order; junction bases with no gene match: 6. The CDR3 covers 14 residues. In nucleotides, the CDR3 is TGTGCCAGCAGCCGTACAGGGGGCCGTCAGCCCCAGCATTTT. Translating gives CASSRTGGRQPQHF.

CDR3 sequence: CASSEGGAGVPYEQYF. CDR3 coding DNA: TGTGCCAGCAGTGAAGGGGGGGCAGGGGTCCCCTACGAGCAGTACTTC. The chain employs TRBV2 and TRBJ2-7, with D tentatively TRBD1 or TRBD2 (6 bases each). V lost 1 base and J lost 2, with 15 bases in between. The CDR3 consists of 16 residues. Germline assignment: CDR1 SNHLY and CDR2 FYNNEI.

This clonotype was counted a few times. This sequence joins TRBV6-2 or TRBV6-3 and TRBJ2-4; TRBD2 matches 13 bases. This CDR3 has 20 residues. Per the germline V gene, CDR1 is MNHEY and CDR2 is SVGEGT. Trimming cost V 0 bases and J 6 bases; bases outside gene matches: 14. The CDR3: CASSYSSPGLAGDRGNIQYF. Written as DNA, the CDR3 is TGTGCCAGCAGTTACTCGTCGCCCGGACTAGCGGGAGATCGAGGAAACATTCAGTACTTC.

This clonotype was counted at least ten times. The rearrangement joins TRBV3-1 to TRBJ2-7; 10 nucleotides match TRBD2. CDR1 is LGHDT, CDR2 YNNKEL, per germline (reference sequence). J gave up 3 bases and V 5 bases, and 10 bases lay outside the gene matches. CDR3 length: 16 amino acids. The CDR3 reads CASSALAGVGYYEQYF. CDR3 bases: TGTGCCAGCAGCGCCCTAGCGGGAGTAGGGTACTACGAGCAGTACTTC.

This sequence joins TRBV5-1 and TRBJ2-2; TRBD1 aligns across 7 bases. Germline loops: CDR1 SGHRS, CDR2 YFSETQ. The J segment lost 4 bases and the V segment lost 4 bases, leaving 10 bases of the junction unmatched. There are 16 residues in the CDR3. CDR3 nucleotide sequence: TGCGCCAGCAGCAGCACCGGGACAGCTGGCACCGGGGAGCTGTTTTTT. It encodes CASSSTGTAGTGELFF.

The chain joins TRBV11-2 to TRBJ2-3, with D possibly being TRBD1 (6 bases). This CDR3 comprises 14 residues. Trimming cost V 3 bases and J 7 bases, with 14 bases left between them. Germline CDR1 SGHAT, CDR2 FQNNGV. The CDR3 bases are TGTGCCAGCAGCTTGAGACAGGCCGGGTATACGCAGTATTTT. This gives the protein CASSLRQAGYTQYF.

V and J are TRBV12-3 or TRBV12-4 and TRBJ1-4; D remains ambiguous. V gave up 8 bases and J gave up 6 bases, with 13 bases separating them. The CDR3 spans 13 residues. The CDR3 reads CASRGRGDEKLFF. CDR3 sequence (DNA): TGTGCCAGCCGCGGGCGAGGTGATGAAAAACTGTTTTTT.

This clonotype was observed a single time. This CDR3 reads CATSDTGQFPGELFF. CDR3 DNA sequence: TGTGCCACCAGTGATACGGGACAGTTCCCCGGGGAGCTGTTTTTT. The rearrangement uses TRBV24-1 and TRBJ2-2; 7 bases line up with TRBD1. V was pared by 3 bases and J by 6 bases, with 6 bases of the junction left unmatched. This CDR3 is 15 amino acids long. Per the germline V gene, CDR1 is KGHDR and CDR2 is SFDVKD.

The chain links TRBV5-6 to TRBJ2-1; the match to TRBD2 covers 14 bases. V shed 7 bases, J shed 8 bases, and the junction held 5 bases outside the gene matches. This CDR3 spans 14 amino acids. Germline loops: CDR1 SGHDT, CDR2 YYEEEE. This CDR3 reads CASRGLAGGYEQFF. DNA of the CDR3: TGTGCCAGCCGCGGACTAGCGGGAGGTTATGAGCAGTTCTTC.

This clonotype was seen a few times. The chain recombines TRBV12-3 or TRBV12-4 with TRBJ2-3, with TRBD2 matching over 7 bases. The trim removed 3 bases at V and 6 bases at J, leaving 6 bases unmatched. The CDR3 loop spans 14 amino acids. The CDR3 DNA is TGTGCCAGCAGTTTCGGGGGAGGGTCGGATACGCAGTATTTT. It codes for CASSFGGGSDTQYF.

This clonotype was seen more than once but under ten times. The chain has TRBV18 and TRBJ2-2, with a tentative D call TRBD1 (6 bases). Germline lookup yields CDR1 KGHSH and CDR2 LQKENI. V lost 3 bases and J 0 bases, leaving 11 bases between the germline ends. The CDR3 is made up of 16 amino acids. The CDR3 sequence is CASSPQGIANTGELFF. CDR3 coding DNA: TGTGCCAGCTCACCTCAGGGGATTGCGAACACCGGGGAGCTGTTTTTT.

The gene calls are TRBV5-1 and TRBJ2-2, with 7 positions matching TRBD2. The CDR3 contains 16 residues. From germline, CDR1 is SGHRS and CDR2 YFSETQ. Trimming took 1 base from V and 0 from J; bases not matched to a gene: 3. CDR3 nucleotides: TGCGCCAGCAGCTTGAGGGGACTAACGAACACCGGGGAGCTGTTTTTT. Its protein is CASSLRGLTNTGELFF.

The V gene is TRBV18, the J gene TRBJ2-5; D uncertain. The CDR3 is 15 amino acids. From germline, CDR1 is KGHSH and CDR2 LQKENI. V was trimmed by 2 bases and J by 2 bases, leaving 12 bases between them. The CDR3 coding sequence is TGTGCCAGCTCACCAATAGGAAGGGTACAAGAGACCCAGTACTTC. The encoded protein is CASSPIGRVQETQYF.

Written as DNA, the CDR3 is TGTGCCAGCAGTTTCATCCTCGGTAGGGGTTCCTACAATGAGCAGTTCTTC. Protein product: CASSFILGRGSYNEQFF. The rearrangement links TRBV27 to TRBJ2-1, with D tentatively TRBD1 (5 bases). This CDR3 has 17 residues. Trimming removed 3 bases from V and 1 base from J, with 16 bases in between. From germline, CDR1 is MNHEY and CDR2 SMNVEV (reference sequence).

The table lists this clonotype with a few counts. The chain carries TRBV10-3 and TRBJ1-1; the D is unclear. CDR1 is ENHRY, CDR2 SYGVKD, per germline. Trimming removed 0 bases at V and 5 bases at J, with 7 bases between. The CDR3 spans 13 residues. The CDR3 nucleotides are TGTGCCATCAGTGAGTCGCTGGGGACTGAAGCTTTCTTT. It encodes CAISESLGTEAFF.

This rearrangement joins TRBV18 to TRBJ1-1; D call uncertain. CDR1 and CDR2 from the germline V gene are KGHSH and LQKENI. The CDR3 length is 14 residues. Trimming pared 1 base from V and 0 bases from J, leaving 6 bases between. The DNA for the CDR3 is TGTGCCAGCTCACCACAGCCCGTGAACACTGAAGCTTTCTTT. This encodes CASSPQPVNTEAFF.

There are many counts of this clonotype. The chain employs TRBV7-2 and TRBJ2-3; 8 positions agree with TRBD2. Per germline, CDR1 SGHTA and CDR2 FQGNSA. Trimming cost V 4 bases and J 4 bases; bases outside gene matches: 7. The CDR3 covers 15 residues. This CDR3 is CASSSLAGSPDTQYF. The CDR3, as DNA: TGTGCCAGCAGCTCCTTAGCGGGAAGTCCAGATACGCAGTATTTT.

V and J are TRBV29-1 and TRBJ1-3; D is undetermined. The CDR3 is made up of 12 amino acids. Germline V gene sequence: CDR1 SQVTM, CDR2 ANQGSEA. Trimming took off 4 bases at V and 0 bases at J, with 4 bases between the two ends. The CDR3 nucleotides are TGCAGCGTTGGTGACTCTGGAAACACCATATATTTT. Translated: CSVGDSGNTIYF.

This clonotype was found many times. The chain combines TRBV28 with TRBJ2-4; possible D gene TRBD1, 7 bases. The germline CDR1 and CDR2 sequences are MDHEN and SYDVKM. Between the trimmed V and J ends, which lost 3 bases and 3 bases, there was a span of 15 bases. This CDR3 spans 16 amino acids. The CDR3 region is CASSFWSGGGKNIQYF. The CDR3 DNA reads as TGTGCCAGCAGTTTCTGGTCAGGGGGAGGCAAAAACATTCAGTACTTC.

This clonotype has only a few counts. V is TRBV7-8 and J is TRBJ2-2; D ambiguous. The CDR3 runs to 15 residues. Trimming left V 1 base short and J 4 bases short, with 10 bases between. Germline CDR1 and CDR2: SGHVS and FQNEAQ. This CDR3 reads CASSLVGWSTGELFF. CDR3 nucleotides: TGTGCCAGCAGCTTAGTGGGATGGAGCACCGGGGAGCTGTTTTTT.